These 7 T cell receptor beta chains came from one sample sequenced in a study of post-analysis software for immune sequencing data. Unique molecular identifiers were carried by the TCR beta cDNA libraries. TCRdb re-called the PCR reads with MiXCR, one entry per CDR3 protein. The repertoire holds approximately 570,000 distinct CDR3 sequences, with about 40% as singletons. Their antigens are not known. Study-wide results and caveats: Compared with controls, patients had more of 4 or 5 TRBV segments, including TRBV5-6, TRBV5-1 and TRBV20-1.

Sequences were obtained from blood. These receptors originate from a girl aged 5 to 17 with multiple sclerosis.

This clonotype was picked up a small number of times. This chain links TRBV5-1 with TRBJ2-1, with 9 bases fitting TRBD2. The J segment lost 4 bases and the V segment lost 0 bases, leaving 2 bases of the junction unmatched. The V gene's germline CDR1 is SGHRS and CDR2 YFSETQ. This CDR3 is 15 amino acids long. CDR3 nucleotides: TGCGCCAGCAGCTTGGTAGCGGGGGAATACAATGAGCAGTTCTTC. Translation gives CASSLVAGEYNEQFF.

The chain employs TRBV5-1 and TRBJ1-2; 9 positions agree with TRBD1. Per germline, CDR1 SGHRS and CDR2 YFSETQ. The ends lost 3 bases at V and 8 bases at J; junction bases unmatched: 11. CDR3 length: 15 residues. The CDR3 sequence: CASSWGDRDSSGYTF. Written as DNA, the CDR3 is TGCGCCAGCAGCTGGGGGGACAGGGACTCGTCCGGCTACACCTTC.

The rearrangement links TRBV20-1 to TRBJ1-6; maybe TRBD1 (5 bases). The CDR3 is 13 residues long. The germline V gene encodes CDR1 DFQATT and CDR2 SNEGSKA (reference sequence). V was clipped by 2 bases and J by 7 bases, with 9 bases between them. The CDR3 DNA reads TGCAGTGCTAGATCAGGGTTGAATTCACCCCTCCACTTT. Translated, it gives CSARSGLNSPLHF.

The V and J genes are TRBV11-2 and TRBJ2-7; D may correspond to TRBD1 or TRBD2 (5 bases each). Looked up from germline, CDR1 is SGHAT and CDR2 is FQNNGV. The V and J ends lost 0 bases and 0 bases respectively, with 15 bases between them. The CDR3 has 17 residues. CDR3 in DNA: TGTGCCAGCAGCTTAGATCTAGCCAGGGCCGCCTCCTACGAGCAGTACTTC. It encodes CASSLDLARAASYEQYF.

This clonotype was seen a handful of times. The chain joins TRBV20-1 to TRBJ2-7; D is ambiguous. V lost 0 bases to trimming and J lost 7 bases, with 10 bases between them. This CDR3 has 12 amino acids. Germline V gene lookup returns CDR1 DFQATT and CDR2 SNEGSKA (reference sequence). The CDR3 is CSARDRTPEQYF. In DNA, the CDR3 is TGCAGTGCTAGAGATCGCACCCCAGAGCAGTACTTC.

This clonotype was found a few times. This clone may be a read error of a much larger clone one base away. The chain is built from TRBV29-1 and TRBJ2-3; 10 bases align to TRBD2. Germline lookup yields CDR1 SQVTM and CDR2 ANQGSEA. The CDR3 consists of 13 residues. CDR3 sequence (DNA): TGCAGCGTCCTAGCGGGAGCCACAGGTACGCAGTATTTT. This codes for CSVLAGATGTQYF.

This rearrangement joins TRBV20-1 to TRBJ2-1; D is undetermined. Germline lookup yields CDR1 DFQATT and CDR2 SNEGSKA (reference sequence). The CDR3 spans 15 residues. Here the CDR3 DNA reads TGCAGCATCTTAGATTCAACCGGAGCCTACAATGAGCAGTTCTTC. Translation: CSILDSTGAYNEQFF.